The clone carrying this T cell receptor (beta chain) was seen many times. The source of the sample is a study of metastatic and nonmetastatic thyroid tumors. Background on the study: Malignant thyroid and benign thyroid patients provided blood and tumor or nodule tissue whose repertoires were compared.

No patient received treatment before thyroid surgery. TCRdb reassembled clones from the PCR reads with MiXCR. Among roughly 16,000 clones listed, roughly 26% were seen once. J gave up 5 bases and V 4 bases, and 9 bases lay outside the gene matches. This CDR3 is 17 amino acids long. Germline V gene sequence: CDR1 MGHRA, CDR2 YSYEKL. The chain carries TRBV4-1 and TRBJ2-5, with TRBD2 identical over 14 bases. The sequencing input was tumor tissue. This clonotype originated in a male donor with papillary thyroid cancer or a benign thyroid nodule (not recorded which). Some clones in this sample may be carry-over from other donors' samples. For the CDR3, the DNA is TGCGCCAGCAGCCCGCGTGGACTAGCGGGAGGTTCGGAGACCCAGTACTTC. It encodes CASSPRGLAGGSETQYF.